The following is a T cell receptor beta chain sequence with its context. Its antigen remains unknown. The CDR3 runs 15 residues. Deletions cut 1 base from V and 1 base from J, with 10 bases between. Germline lookup yields CDR1 SGHDN and CDR2 FVKESK. This specimen comes from a study of shared clonotypes between healthy human individuals. Findings of the study overall: Non-shared clonotypes displayed generation probabilities falling below those of clonotypes present in all four donors.

Sequencing was performed with immunoSEQ multiplex PCR; in TCRdb, only in-frame clones are kept and a portion is missing. The sample records over a million clones, 95% to 97% being singletons. Sequenced material: naive CD4+ T cells sorted from blood. Subset specified: CD45RA+ positively selected. This clonotype originated in a man under 40 in good health. The chain joins TRBV14 to TRBJ1-2, with D tentatively TRBD1 (5 bases). The CDR3 coding sequence is TGTGCCAGCAGCCAAGGGGGCAGATTTAACTATGGCTACACCTTC. Its protein is CASSQGGRFNYGYTF.